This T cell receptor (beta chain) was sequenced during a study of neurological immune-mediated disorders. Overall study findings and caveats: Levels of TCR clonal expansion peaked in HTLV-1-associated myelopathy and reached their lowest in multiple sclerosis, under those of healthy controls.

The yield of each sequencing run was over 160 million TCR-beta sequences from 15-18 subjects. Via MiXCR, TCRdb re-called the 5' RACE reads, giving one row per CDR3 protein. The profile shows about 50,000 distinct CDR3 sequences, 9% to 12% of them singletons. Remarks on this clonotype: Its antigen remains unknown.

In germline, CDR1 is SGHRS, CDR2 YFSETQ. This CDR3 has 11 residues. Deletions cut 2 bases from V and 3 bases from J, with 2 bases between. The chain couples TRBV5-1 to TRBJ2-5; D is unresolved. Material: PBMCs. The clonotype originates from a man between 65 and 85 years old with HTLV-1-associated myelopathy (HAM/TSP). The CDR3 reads CASSFKETQYF. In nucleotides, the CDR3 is TGCGCCAGCAGCTTTAAAGAGACCCAGTACTTC. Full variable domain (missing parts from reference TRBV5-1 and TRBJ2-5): KAGVTQTPRYLIKTRGQQVTLSCSPISGHRSVSWYQQTPGQGLQFLFEYFSETQRNKGNFPGRFSGRQFSNSRSEMNVSTLELGDSALYLCASSFKETQYFGPGTRLLVL.